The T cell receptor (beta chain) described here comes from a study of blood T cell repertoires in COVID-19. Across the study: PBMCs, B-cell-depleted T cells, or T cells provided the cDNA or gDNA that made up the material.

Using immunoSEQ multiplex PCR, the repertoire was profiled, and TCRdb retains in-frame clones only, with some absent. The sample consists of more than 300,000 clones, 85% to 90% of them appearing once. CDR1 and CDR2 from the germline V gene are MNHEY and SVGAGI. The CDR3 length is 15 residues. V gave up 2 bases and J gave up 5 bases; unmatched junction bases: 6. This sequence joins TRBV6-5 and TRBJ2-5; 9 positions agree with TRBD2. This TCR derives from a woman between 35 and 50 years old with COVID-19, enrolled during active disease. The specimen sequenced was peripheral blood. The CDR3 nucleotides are TGTGCCAGCAGTTACGTCGGGACTAGCTGGGAGACCCAGTACTTC. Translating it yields CASSYVGTSWETQYF.